This T cell receptor beta chain was recorded in a study of graft-versus-host responses after intestinal transplantation. With 1 base removed from V and 4 bases from J, the gap between germline ends came to 19 bases. Germline V gives CDR1 SGHVS, CDR2 FQNEAQ. The CDR3 loop spans 18 amino acids. In the case of this clone: The target antigen is unknown.

Assay used: immunoSEQ multiplex PCR; TCRdb lists only in-frame clones, some missing. The sample holds about 99,000 clones, roughly 93% seen once. This receptor was identified in a human donor who received an intestinal transplant. This chain connects TRBV7-8 to TRBJ2-2, with D unresolved. Specimen: unstimulated CD8+ T cells sorted from spleen or lymph node cells, collected before intestinal transplant. CDR3 sequence (DNA): TGTGCCAGCAGCTTAGTCGAGCGTCGAACGAAACTCACCGGGGAGCTGTTTTTT. Amino acid sequence: CASSLVERRTKLTGELFF.